The 14 T cell receptor beta chains in this list originate from one sample, sequenced in a study of cytomegalovirus exposure and HLA in healthy donors (dated by TCRdb to 2016 to 2017). Library method: the immunoSEQ multiplex PCR assay. For the multiplex PCR, a mixture combining 60 forward primers for TCR Vbeta segments and 13 reverse primers for TCR Jbeta segments was used. Drawn from immuneACCESS, this table holds only the in-frame rearrangements with V and J called that TCRdb kept. Clones are partly lost; checked studies trace under half to an unresolved V gene and leave the rest unexplained. The sample contains under 130,000 clones, over 70% of them found a single time. The ten largest make up about 5.3% of the sample. Specimen: PBMCs. Receptors were obtained from a male donor in good health and CMV-seronegative.

This CDR3 reads CASSPGGTQYF. The CDR3 DNA sequence: TGTGCCAGCAGCCCCGGAGGGACCCAGTACTTC. The V call is TRBV7-9, the J call TRBJ2-5; D is perhaps TRBD2 (5 bases). This CDR3 contains 11 residues. Germline CDR1 reads SEHNR; CDR2 reads FQNEAQ (reference sequence). Between the trimmed V and J ends, which lost 5 bases and 7 bases, there was a span of 8 bases.

The chain recombines TRBV10-3 with TRBJ2-1; D unresolved. The V gene's germline CDR1 is ENHRY and CDR2 SYGVKD. V gave up 8 bases and J gave up 2 bases, with 4 bases separating them. This CDR3 contains 11 residues. CDR3 sequence (DNA): TGTGCCATCGGGCCCTACAATGAGCAGTTCTTC. Translating gives CAIGPYNEQFF.

This chain uses TRBV2 with TRBJ2-1, with TRBD2 matching 15 bases. Germline assignment: CDR1 SNHLY and CDR2 FYNNEI. The J segment lost 6 bases and the V segment lost 2 bases, leaving 5 bases of the junction unmatched. The CDR3 covers 17 residues. CDR3 sequence (DNA): TGTGCCAGCAGTGAAAGGACTAGCGGGAGGGTTTCCAATGAGCAGTTCTTC. This codes for CASSERTSGRVSNEQFF. The whole variable domain, remainder taken from reference TRBV2 and TRBJ2-1, is EPEVTQTPSHQVTQMGQEVILRCVPISNHLYFYWYRQILGQKVEFLVSFYNNEISEKSEIFDDQFSVERPDGSNFTLKIRSTKLEDSAMYFCASSERTSGRVSNEQFFGPGTRLTVL.

The chain is built from TRBV27 and TRBJ2-2; D gene unclear. This CDR3 is 14 amino acids long. Trimming removed 3 bases at V and 0 bases at J, with 5 bases between. Germline loops: CDR1 MNHEY, CDR2 SMNVEV (reference sequence). CDR3 region: CASSFLSNTGELFF. The DNA for the CDR3 is TGTGCCAGCAGTTTCCTGTCGAACACCGGGGAGCTGTTTTTT.

V is TRBV9 and J is TRBJ2-7; possible D gene TRBD1, 5 bases. This CDR3 is 14 amino acids long. The V end lost 0 bases, the J end lost 7 bases, and 14 bases lay between the germline ends. Germline V gives CDR1 SGDLS, CDR2 YYNGEE. CDR3 nucleotide sequence: TGTGCCAGCAGCGTAGGGTCCAGGGATAGAGAGCAGTACTTC. Its translation is CASSVGSRDREQYF.

This clone turned up a few times. The rearrangement joins TRBV5-1 to TRBJ1-1; D possibly corresponds to TRBD1 (5 bases). CDR1 SGHRS and CDR2 YFSETQ come from the germline V gene. V lost 2 bases, J lost 4 bases, and 15 bases lay in between. The CDR3 spans 15 residues. The CDR3 DNA reads TGCGCCAGCAGCTTATTCAGGGAAATGGGCACTGAAGCTTTCTTT. Amino acids: CASSLFREMGTEAFF.

The chain couples TRBV2 to TRBJ2-1, with 7 bases lining up with TRBD2. J was trimmed by 2 bases and V by 2 bases; bases with no gene match: 6. Germline-derived CDR1 and CDR2 are SNHLY and FYNNEI. The length of the CDR3 is 16 residues. This chain's CDR3 is CASSELVGGPYNEQFF. The CDR3, as DNA: TGTGCCAGCAGTGAACTGGTGGGAGGGCCCTACAATGAGCAGTTCTTC. The full variable domain, rest sourced from reference TRBV2 and TRBJ2-1, is EPEVTQTPSHQVTQMGQEVILRCVPISNHLYFYWYRQILGQKVEFLVSFYNNEISEKSEIFDDQFSVERPDGSNFTLKIRSTKLEDSAMYFCASSELVGGPYNEQFFGPGTRLTVL.

The chain combines TRBV11-3 with TRBJ2-1; 9 nucleotides line up with TRBD1. From germline, CDR1 is SGHNT and CDR2 YENEEA. V lost 2 bases, J lost 9 bases, and 8 bases stayed unmatched. The CDR3 sequence is 15 residues long. The CDR3 DNA reads TGTGCCAGCAGCTTAACGGGACAGGGAAGCGGTGAGCAGTTCTTC. Protein: CASSLTGQGSGEQFF.

In its sample, this clone was seen once. The chain employs TRBV9 and TRBJ2-5, with D perhaps matching TRBD1 (5 bases). The ends were cut back, 0 bases at V and 5 bases at J, with 11 bases in the middle. The CDR3 spans 14 residues. Germline V gene lookup returns CDR1 SGDLS and CDR2 YYNGEE. The CDR3 loop reads CASSVAAGKETQYF. The CDR3 DNA sequence: TGTGCCAGCAGCGTAGCGGCAGGGAAGGAGACCCAGTACTTC.

CDR3 amino acids: CAWSVGQIDNQPQHF. DNA of the CDR3: TGTGCCTGGAGTGTTGGACAAATCGACAATCAGCCCCAGCATTTT. This sequence joins TRBV30 and TRBJ1-5, with TRBD1 as a possible D gene (5 bases). Germline CDR1 GTSNPN, CDR2 SVGIG (reference sequence). The CDR3 sequence is 15 residues long. V lost 0 bases, J lost 3 bases, and 12 bases lay in between.

This sequence joins TRBV28 and TRBJ2-1, with D uncertain. V lost 6 bases and J lost 7, with 10 bases in between. Germline values: CDR1 MDHEN, CDR2 SYDVKM. CDR3 length equals 12 residues. CDR3 coding DNA: TGTGCCAGCAGCCCAGAAAAGAATGAGCAGTTCTTC. Translation gives CASSPEKNEQFF.

This clone appeared a single time. The chain couples TRBV13 to TRBJ2-4; a possible D gene is TRBD2 (6 bases). Germline V gene data show CDR1 as PRHDT and CDR2 as FYEKMQ (reference sequence). The V end was cut by 4 bases, the J end by 4 bases, with 17 bases between. The CDR3 runs to 16 residues. CDR3 loop: CASSSALRRGKNIQYF. CDR3 nucleotide sequence: TGTGCCAGCAGCTCAGCGCTCAGGCGGGGAAAAAACATTCAGTACTTC.

V and J are TRBV5-1 and TRBJ2-7; 7 positions agree with TRBD2. The junction had 12 bases not matched to a gene; V was cut back by 4 bases and J by 5 bases. CDR1 and CDR2 from the germline V gene are SGHRS and YFSETQ. The length of the CDR3 is 15 residues. CDR3: CASSPTSANGDEQYF. Here the CDR3 DNA reads TGCGCCAGCAGCCCTACTAGCGCAAACGGGGACGAGCAGTACTTC.

The chain employs TRBV28 and TRBJ2-2; 10 bases are a match to TRBD2. The germline V gene encodes CDR1 MDHEN and CDR2 SYDVKM. V lost 6 bases to trimming and J lost 4 bases; unmatched junction nucleotides: 5. The CDR3 totals 15 residues. This CDR3 reads CASSPRLAGTGELFF. In DNA form, the CDR3 reads TGTGCCAGCAGCCCTAGACTAGCGGGCACCGGGGAGCTGTTTTTT. The full variable domain, rest sourced from reference TRBV28 and TRBJ2-2, is DVKVTQSSRYLVKRTGEKVFLECVQDMDHENMFWYRQDPGLGLRLIYFSYDVKMKEKGDIPEGYSVSREKKERFSLILESASTNQTSMYLCASSPRLAGTGELFFGEGSRLTVL.